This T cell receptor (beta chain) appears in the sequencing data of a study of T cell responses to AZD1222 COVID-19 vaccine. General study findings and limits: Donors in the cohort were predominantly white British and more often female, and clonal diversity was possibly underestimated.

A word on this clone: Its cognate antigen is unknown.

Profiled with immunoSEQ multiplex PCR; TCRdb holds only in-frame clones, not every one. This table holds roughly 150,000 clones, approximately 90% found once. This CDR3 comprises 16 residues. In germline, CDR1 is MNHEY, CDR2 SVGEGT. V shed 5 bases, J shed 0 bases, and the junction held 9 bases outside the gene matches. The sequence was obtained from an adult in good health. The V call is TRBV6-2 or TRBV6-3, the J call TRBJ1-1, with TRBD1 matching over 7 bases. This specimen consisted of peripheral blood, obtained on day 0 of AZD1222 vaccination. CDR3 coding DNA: TGTGCCAGCAGTCCGCGACCCGGGACAGTGAACACTGAAGCTTTCTTT. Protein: CASSPRPGTVNTEAFF.